The 5 T cell receptor beta chains listed next were all sequenced from one sample in a study of blood T cell repertoires in COVID-19. Clones were read by immunoSEQ multiplex PCR, and TCRdb kept only the in-frame ones, dropping some. This table holds approximately 240,000 clones, around four fifths found once. Sequencing used peripheral blood. The receptors derive from a woman aged 55-69 years who had recovered from COVID-19.

Only one count was recorded for this clone. V is TRBV7-8 and J is TRBJ2-2; D not resolved. CDR3 length: 16 amino acids. Per the germline V gene, CDR1 is SGHVS and CDR2 is FQNEAQ. V lost 5 bases and J 4 bases, leaving 17 bases between the germline ends. The CDR3 loop reads CASSLPSSLITGELFF. In DNA, the CDR3 is TGTGCCAGCAGCCTTCCCAGTTCGCTGATCACCGGGGAGCTGTTTTTT.

The chain employs TRBV4-3 and TRBJ2-2, with 9 bases identical to TRBD2. The CDR3 loop spans 16 amino acids. V shed 1 base and J 5 bases; nucleotides not matched to a gene: 5. Germline V gives CDR1 LGHNA, CDR2 YSLEER. In DNA, the CDR3 is TGCGCCAGCAGCCAAGGGGGCCTAGCGGGGACCGGGGAGCTGTTTTTT. It codes for CASSQGGLAGTGELFF.

The chain recombines TRBV12-3 or TRBV12-4 with TRBJ2-1; 11 nucleotides align to TRBD1. The CDR3 is 12 amino acids. V shed 10 bases, J shed 9 bases, and the junction held 5 bases outside the gene matches. The CDR3 DNA reads TGTGCCACCCGGACAGGGGGCAGTGAGCAGTTCTTC. This translates into CATRTGGSEQFF.

The chain employs TRBV7-6 and TRBJ1-5, with unresolved D. V shed 6 bases and J shed 0 bases, with 21 bases lying between them. CDR1 and CDR2 from the germline V gene are SGHVS and FNYEAQ. The CDR3 covers 18 residues. CDR3 DNA: TGTGCCAGCAGACAAACACGGATCGGGTCCTATAGCAATCAGCCCCAGCATTTT. This gives the protein CASRQTRIGSYSNQPQHF.

The gene calls are TRBV15 and TRBJ2-7, with TRBD2 matching 8 bases. CDR1 and CDR2 (germline): LNHNV, YYDKDF (reference sequence). V dropped 5 bases and J dropped 0; count of bases not matched to a gene: 9. CDR3 length: 16 amino acids. The CDR3 coding sequence is TGTGCCACCAGCCCACGCGGGGGGCTCCCCTCCTACGAGCAGTACTTC. Residues: CATSPRGGLPSYEQYF.